This T cell receptor beta chain derives from a study of T cells in Graves' hyperthyroidism and ophthalmopathy. This CDR3 has 16 amino acids. Germline V CDR1 and CDR2: LGHNA, YSLEER. Trimming at V came to 4 bases and at J to 2 bases, leaving 6 bases not matched to a gene. RNA transcripts yielded amplified TCR beta CDR3 regions. RT-PCR in the first round (using the HTBI primer set) targeted the TCR CDR3. TCRdb analysed the multiplex PCR reads with MiXCR anew, one entry per CDR3 protein. The profile shows fewer than 750,000 distinct CDR3 sequences, 46% of them singletons. The receptor was derived from a woman between 18 and 29 years old with Graves' hyperthyroidism. V usage is TRBV4-3 and J usage is TRBJ2-5; 11 bases fit TRBD1. Sequenced: peripheral blood or thyroid tissue (not recorded which). The CDR3: CASSRSGTGGQETQYF. The CDR3 coding sequence is TGCGCCAGCAGCCGTTCCGGGACAGGGGGTCAAGAGACCCAGTACTTC.